The 29 T cell receptor beta chains reported below all come from one sample, sequenced in a study of T cell responses to AZD1222 COVID-19 vaccine. Clones were sequenced by immunoSEQ multiplex PCR, and TCRdb holds only the in-frame ones, with some missing. Found here are some 90,000 clones, approximately 91% of them singletons; the top ten hold over 2%. Sequenced here: peripheral blood, sampled on day 0 of AZD1222 vaccination. These receptors were taken from an adult in good health.

The rearrangement links TRBV29-1 to TRBJ1-4; D gene uncertain. The V gene lost 4 bases and the J gene lost 8 bases, with 11 bases spanning the gap. The CDR3 sequence is 12 residues long. Germline V gives CDR1 SQVTM, CDR2 ANQGSEA. The CDR3 region has the DNA TGCAGCGTTGCCGAGGGTGGGGAAAAACTGTTTTTT. Residues: CSVAEGGEKLFF.

The rearrangement links TRBV4-1 to TRBJ1-4; D possibly corresponds to TRBD1 (5 bases). Trimming shortened V by 1 base and J by 1 base, and 16 bases separated the two germline ends. The length of the CDR3 is 18 residues. Germline loops: CDR1 MGHRA, CDR2 YSYEKL. CDR3 residues: CASSQGVARVGTNEKLFF. As DNA, the CDR3 is TGCGCCAGCAGCCAAGGCGTTGCCAGGGTGGGAACTAATGAAAAACTGTTTTTT.

The CDR3 region has the DNA TGTGCCAGCAGTTACTCGGGGCCTAACTCTGGAAACACCATATATTTT. This encodes CASSYSGPNSGNTIYF. This chain links TRBV6-5 with TRBJ1-3; D is possibly TRBD1 (5 bases). With 0 bases removed from V and 0 bases from J, the gap between germline ends came to 9 bases. The CDR3 sequence is 16 residues long. Germline loops: CDR1 MNHEY, CDR2 SVGAGI.

The gene calls are TRBV5-1 and TRBJ1-1; D remains unclear. Looked up from germline, CDR1 is SGHRS and CDR2 is YFSETQ. This CDR3 contains 13 residues. Trimming left V 4 bases short and J 1 base short, with 8 bases between. The CDR3 coding sequence is TGCGCCAGCAGCATCGCGGCGAACACTGAAGCTTTCTTT. Protein: CASSIAANTEAFF.

The chain combines TRBV9 with TRBJ1-2; 7 bases are a match to TRBD1. CDR1 and CDR2 (germline): SGDLS, YYNGEE. The CDR3 covers 15 residues. J gave up 4 bases and V 3 bases, and 9 bases lay outside the gene matches. For the CDR3, the DNA is TGTGCCAGCAGCGCCGAGGGGGCGTCAGGCTATGGCTACACCTTC. Encoded protein: CASSAEGASGYGYTF. The whole variable domain, filled in from reference TRBV9 and TRBJ1-2, reads DSGVTQTPKHLITATGQRVTLRCSPRSGDLSVYWYQQSLDQGLQFLIQYYNGEERAKGNILERFSAQQFPDLHSELNLSSLELGDSALYFCASSAEGASGYGYTFGSGTRLTVV.

This chain joins TRBV5-6 and TRBJ1-6; possible D gene TRBD1, 5 bases. The germline gives CDR1 SGHDT, CDR2 YYEEEE. CDR3 length: 13 amino acids. Trimming cost V 4 bases and J 6 bases, with 8 bases left between them. In DNA form, the CDR3 reads TGTGCCAGCAGCCTGGGGGGTAATTCACCCCTCCACTTT. This encodes CASSLGGNSPLHF.

The chain uses TRBV11-3 and TRBJ2-3, with 8 bases identical to TRBD2. Trimming took 1 base from V and 5 from J; bases not matched to a gene: 11. The CDR3 runs 17 residues. The germline V gene encodes CDR1 SGHNT and CDR2 YENEEA. This CDR3 is CASSLGTAGDLQDTQYF. In DNA, the CDR3 is TGTGCCAGCAGCTTAGGAACAGCGGGAGATTTACAAGATACGCAGTATTTT.

V and J are TRBV7-8 and TRBJ2-7, with TRBD1 matching 10 bases. This CDR3 has 15 residues. CDR1 and CDR2 (germline): SGHVS, FQNEAQ. The J segment lost 4 bases and the V segment lost 1 base, leaving 4 bases of the junction unmatched. For the CDR3, the DNA is TGTGCCAGCAGCTTAGTAGGGACAGGGGAGTACGAGCAGTACTTC. It translates to CASSLVGTGEYEQYF. Full variable domain (rest looked up from reference TRBV7-8 and TRBJ2-7): GAGVSQSPRYKVAKRGQDVALRCDPISGHVSLFWYQQALGQGPEFLTYFQNEAQLDKSGLPSDRFFAERPEGSVSTLKIQRTQQEDSAVYLCASSLVGTGEYEQYFGPGTRLTVT.

The genes are TRBV2 and TRBJ1-2, with 8 bases lining up with TRBD1. The length of the CDR3 is 15 residues. CDR1 and CDR2 (germline): SNHLY, FYNNEI. The V and J ends lost 2 bases and 3 bases, in that order; junction bases with no gene match: 5. Here the CDR3 DNA reads TGTGCCAGCAGTGAAAATCCGGGACAGGACTATGGCTACACCTTC. Amino acid sequence: CASSENPGQDYGYTF.

The genes are TRBV5-1 and TRBJ1-3; tentatively, D is TRBD1 (6 bases). V lost 5 bases to trimming and J lost 2 bases, with 17 bases between them. Germline loops: CDR1 SGHRS, CDR2 YFSETQ. CDR3 size: 16 residues. CDR3 amino acids: CASSLAGVKAGNTIYF. The CDR3 nucleotides read TGCGCCAGCAGTTTAGCAGGGGTTAAGGCTGGAAACACCATATATTTT.

The chain has TRBV5-1 and TRBJ2-1, with D perhaps matching TRBD2 (5 bases). V lost 6 bases to trimming and J lost 4 bases, with 11 bases between them. The CDR3 is made up of 13 amino acids. Germline V gives CDR1 SGHRS, CDR2 YFSETQ. Written as DNA, the CDR3 is TGCGCCAGCACCGGGATCGGGTACAATGAGCAGTTCTTC. Translated, it gives CASTGIGYNEQFF.

The CDR3 protein is CASSESTTNEKLFF. The CDR3 region has the DNA TGTGCCAGCAGCGAGTCTACAACTAATGAAAAACTGTTTTTT. This chain uses TRBV9 with TRBJ1-4; unclear D gene. V was trimmed by 3 bases and J by 0 bases, leaving 6 bases between them. Germline values: CDR1 SGDLS, CDR2 YYNGEE. The CDR3 length is 14 residues.

This rearrangement joins TRBV18 to TRBJ1-3; 10 bases are shared with TRBD1. Germline loops: CDR1 KGHSH, CDR2 LQKENI. Losses at the gene ends were 3 bases for V and 0 bases for J; bases not matched to a gene: 8. The CDR3 is made up of 18 amino acids. CDR3 DNA sequence: TGTGCCAGCTCACCTTCCTTGGACAGGGGGGCCTCTGGAAACACCATATATTTT. It encodes CASSPSLDRGASGNTIYF.

V gene TRBV6-5 combines with J gene TRBJ1-4; 7 positions match TRBD1. CDR1 and CDR2 from the germline V gene are MNHEY and SVGAGI. This CDR3 region has 14 residues. The J segment lost 4 bases and the V segment lost 5 bases, leaving 4 bases of the junction unmatched. For the CDR3, the DNA is TGTGCCAGCAGTCTAGGACAGGTTAATGAAAAACTGTTTTTT. As protein: CASSLGQVNEKLFF.

DNA of the CDR3: TGTGCCAGCAGCTTAGCCGGGGGTAATGAAAAACTGTTTTTT. Translation: CASSLAGGNEKLFF. V and J are TRBV7-2 and TRBJ1-4; maybe TRBD1 (5 bases). The CDR3 totals 14 residues. V lost 0 bases, J lost 4 bases, and 6 bases lay in between. Germline V gene lookup returns CDR1 SGHTA and CDR2 FQGNSA. Looking up the rest from reference TRBV7-2 and TRBJ1-4 gives the full variable domain: GAGVSQSPSNKVTEKGKDVELRCDPISGHTALYWYRQSLGQGLEFLIYFQGNSAPDKSGLPSDRFSAERTGGSVSTLTIQRTQQEDSAVYLCASSLAGGNEKLFFGSGTQLSVL.

This rearrangement joins TRBV7-3 to TRBJ1-1; a possible D gene is TRBD1 (6 bases). CDR1 and CDR2 from the germline V gene are SGHTA and FQGTGA. This CDR3 region has 15 residues. Trimming took 3 bases from V and 2 from J, leaving 13 bases between them. CDR3 sequence: CASSFTGRGNTEAFF. CDR3 DNA sequence: TGTGCCAGCAGCTTCACAGGGAGGGGAAACACTGAAGCTTTCTTT.

The rearrangement joins TRBV7-8 to TRBJ1-5, with D maybe TRBD1 (6 bases). V lost 3 bases to trimming and J lost 6 bases, with 15 bases between them. The CDR3 consists of 15 residues. The V gene's germline CDR1 is SGHVS and CDR2 FQNEAQ. In DNA, the CDR3 is TGTGCCAGCAGCTTTTACCAGGGGCCTTCTCAGCCCCAGCATTTT. It is translated as CASSFYQGPSQPQHF.

This chain connects TRBV7-9 to TRBJ2-1; TRBD2 might be the D (6 bases). CDR3 length: 18 residues. CDR1 SEHNR and CDR2 FQNEAQ come from the germline V gene (reference sequence). The V end lost 5 bases, the J end lost 1 base, and 21 bases lay between the germline ends. The CDR3 DNA is TGTGCCAGCAGCATTAGCGTAGGAGGGCCTTCGTCCTACAATGAGCAGTTCTTC. This codes for CASSISVGGPSSYNEQFF.

The genes are TRBV5-1 and TRBJ2-7, with D uncertain. V lost 4 bases to trimming and J lost 1 base, with 6 bases between them. Germline CDR1 SGHRS, CDR2 YFSETQ. The CDR3 contains 12 residues. CDR3 loop: CASSVDSYEQYF. The CDR3 nucleotides are TGCGCCAGCAGCGTGGATTCCTACGAGCAGTACTTC.

Comments on this clone: Germline is not matched at one junction end, which may reflect a read error. This chain links TRBV6-1 with TRBJ1-1; D may be TRBD1 (5 bases). Germline CDR1 is MNHNS and CDR2 is SASEGT. This CDR3 region has 16 residues. The CDR3, as DNA: TGTGCCAGCAGCGAAGCGGGGGGTTATATGAACACTGAAGCTTTCTTT. Translating it yields CASSEAGGYMNTEAFF.

This chain joins TRBV30 and TRBJ1-1, with no clear D. Trimming stripped 4 bases from V and 0 bases from J, with 12 bases between. The CDR3 is made up of 14 amino acids. Germline V gives CDR1 GTSNPN, CDR2 SVGIG (reference sequence). The CDR3 nucleotides are TGTGCCTGGATGGGCAGCCTGATGAACACTGAAGCTTTCTTT. The encoded protein is CAWMGSLMNTEAFF.

This chain connects TRBV6-6 to TRBJ1-1; no clear D gene. Germline CDR1 MNHNY, CDR2 SVGAGI (reference sequence). Trimming stripped 6 bases from V and 9 bases from J, with 14 bases between. There are 12 residues in the CDR3. CDR3 region: CASREIVDKAFF. The CDR3 nucleotides read TGTGCCAGCAGAGAGATAGTTGACAAAGCTTTCTTT.

The chain couples TRBV30 to TRBJ1-4; D is undetermined. V was shortened by 2 bases and J by 7 bases, with 11 bases between the two germline ends. The CDR3 runs 13 residues. In germline, CDR1 is GTSNPN, CDR2 SVGIG (reference sequence). The CDR3 sequence is CAWSLREFEKLFF. The CDR3 DNA sequence: TGTGCCTGGAGTCTAAGAGAATTTGAAAAACTGTTTTTT.

This clone was observed once. The chain employs TRBV30 and TRBJ2-2; TRBD2 agrees at 7 bases. J lost 5 bases, V lost 4 bases, and 7 bases had no gene match. The CDR3 loop spans 14 amino acids. Germline values: CDR1 GTSNPN, CDR2 SVGIG (reference sequence). CDR3 sequence reads: CAWMTSFSTGELFF. In nucleotides, the CDR3 is TGTGCCTGGATGACTAGCTTCAGTACCGGGGAGCTGTTTTTT.

J is TRBJ1-5 and V is TRBV28; D is unresolved. V shed 5 bases and J shed 6 bases, with 8 bases lying between them. CDR1 and CDR2 from the germline V gene are MDHEN and SYDVKM. The CDR3 sequence is 12 residues long. The CDR3 is CASSPLAQPQHF. In DNA, the CDR3 is TGTGCCAGCAGTCCCCTTGCTCAGCCCCAGCATTTT.

The genes are TRBV5-1 and TRBJ2-2; D call uncertain. Germline CDR1 SGHRS, CDR2 YFSETQ. This CDR3 has 18 amino acids. Trimming took 4 bases from V and 8 from J, leaving 27 bases between them. The CDR3 loop reads CASSPQSRQSGLAGELFF. In DNA form, the CDR3 reads TGCGCCAGCAGCCCCCAGTCGCGACAAAGTGGGTTGGCTGGGGAGCTGTTTTTT.

The chain uses TRBV6-5 and TRBJ2-3, with 13 bases identical to TRBD2. Germline values: CDR1 MNHEY, CDR2 SVGAGI. This CDR3 has 16 residues. Unmatched junction bases numbered 4, after V lost 2 bases and J lost 5 bases. As DNA, the CDR3 is TGTGCCAGCAGTTACACTAGCGGGGGGGCAAGAGATACGCAGTATTTT. Protein sequence: CASSYTSGGARDTQYF.

V is TRBV28 and J is TRBJ1-5; TRBD1 matches 8 bases. CDR3 length equals 15 residues. Germline CDR1 reads MDHEN; CDR2 reads SYDVKM. V lost 2 bases to trimming and J lost 4 bases; unmatched junction nucleotides: 4. The CDR3 region has the DNA TGTGCCAGCAGTTTAAGGAACAGGGGGAATCAGCCCCAGCATTTT. Translated, it gives CASSLRNRGNQPQHF.

About this clone: An end of the junction differs from the germline gene, which may be a read error. The chain carries TRBV7-8 and TRBJ1-1, with D hard to call. The CDR3 has 13 amino acids. Germline lookup yields CDR1 SGHVS and CDR2 FQNEAQ. The CDR3 reads CASSLRWNAEAFF. The CDR3 coding sequence is TGTGCCAGCAGCTTACGATGGAACGCTGAAGCTTTCTTT.